Following are 20 T cell receptor beta chains from one sample sequenced in a study of beta chain features in type 1 diabetes (dated by TCRdb to 2017 to 2018). To prepare the library, the immunoSEQ multiplex PCR assay was applied. The entire amount of isolated RNA was reverse transcribed using the High Capacity cDNA Reverse Transcription Kit, so the sequenced TCRB transcripts were expressed ones. The immuneACCESS repertoire file appears here via TCRdb, limited to in-frame rearrangements. These files lack a portion of the clones; in checked studies, under half of the deficit traces to unresolved V genes, and the cause of the others is not known. Recorded for this sample are just over 150,000 clones; 11% of them occurred a single time. Of the sample, about 1.9% is held by the ten largest clones. The sequenced sample consisted of central memory CD4+ T cells from blood. The receptor set was obtained from a man aged 18-30 years in good health.

This clone was seen a handful of times. The V call is TRBV7-9, the J call TRBJ1-5; D uncertain. CDR1 and CDR2 (germline): SEHNR, FQNEAQ (reference sequence). CDR3 length equals 17 residues. V was trimmed by 8 bases and J by 5 bases, leaving 25 bases between them. The CDR3 bases are TGTGCCAGCTTCCTCCGACCCAGGAGAAAGATCGATCAGCCCCAGCATTTT. Its protein is CASFLRPRRKIDQPQHF.

This clone was recorded a few times. The chain has TRBV2 and TRBJ1-6; D possibly corresponds to TRBD1 (6 bases). This CDR3 is 15 amino acids long. V was shortened by 9 bases and J by 5 bases, with 17 bases between the two germline ends. CDR1 is SNHLY and CDR2 is FYNNEI in the germline V gene. The CDR3 DNA is TGTGCCAGAGCGGGGGGGCAGGGAGATAATTCACCCCTCCACTTT. This translates into CARAGGQGDNSPLHF.

J is TRBJ1-2 and V is TRBV30; a weak D match, TRBD1 (5 bases). From germline, CDR1 is GTSNPN and CDR2 SVGIG (reference sequence). The CDR3 is made up of 12 amino acids. Deletions cut 0 bases from V and 6 bases from J, with 8 bases between. CDR3 sequence: CAWSVGAHGYTF. The CDR3, as DNA: TGTGCCTGGAGTGTAGGGGCCCATGGCTACACCTTC.

This clone appeared a few times. The same CDR3 is also encoded by other DNA sequences in this sample. The CDR3 DNA sequence: TGTGCCAGCTCACCACCGACCCGCACAGATACGCAGTATTTT. It translates to CASSPPTRTDTQYF. The V call is TRBV18, the J call TRBJ2-3; D gene ambiguous. V lost 0 bases and J 1 base, leaving 5 bases between the germline ends. CDR1 is KGHSH, CDR2 LQKENI, per germline. The CDR3 is made up of 14 amino acids.

The chain is built from TRBV18 and TRBJ2-3, with a tentative D call TRBD1 (5 bases). Germline CDR1 and CDR2: KGHSH and LQKENI. Trimming took 3 bases from V and 3 from J, leaving 7 bases between them. The CDR3 runs to 13 residues. The CDR3 DNA follows: TGTGCCAGCTCACCGACAGTGACAGATACGCAGTATTTT. Amino acids: CASSPTVTDTQYF.

CDR3 nucleotide sequence: TGTGCCCGGGCCTCTGGATTCTCTGGAAACACCATATATTTT. It codes for CARASGFSGNTIYF. V is TRBV30 and J is TRBJ1-3, with D unresolved. CDR3 length: 14 residues. Germline values: CDR1 GTSNPN, CDR2 SVGIG (reference sequence). V lost 8 bases, J lost 0 bases, and 14 bases lay in between.

This sequence joins TRBV18 and TRBJ1-1; D uncertain. The CDR3 loop spans 12 amino acids. CDR1 is KGHSH, CDR2 LQKENI, per germline. Deletions cut 2 bases from V and 3 bases from J, with 4 bases between. CDR3 loop: CASSPRDTEAFF. In DNA, the CDR3 is TGTGCCAGCTCACCAAGGGACACTGAAGCTTTCTTT.

This clone was seen at least ten times. The CDR3: CSAISGNTIYF. For the CDR3, the DNA is TGCAGTGCTATATCTGGAAACACCATATATTTT. The rearrangement uses TRBV20-1 and TRBJ1-3; D remains unclear. V was pared by 4 bases and J by 1 base, with 2 bases between. The CDR3 contains 11 residues. Germline V gene sequence: CDR1 DFQATT, CDR2 SNEGSKA (reference sequence).

A few counts support this clone. This chain links TRBV6-5 with TRBJ1-1; D is perhaps TRBD1 (6 bases). CDR1 MNHEY and CDR2 SVGAGI come from the germline V gene. The CDR3 runs 15 residues. The ends were cut back, 2 bases at V and 2 bases at J, with 12 bases in the middle. The CDR3 DNA reads TGTGCCAGCAGTTACCCAGGGGCACCAAACACTGAAGCTTTCTTT. This encodes CASSYPGAPNTEAFF.

This clone was seen a few times. This chain links TRBV7-2 with TRBJ2-3; D is undetermined. The CDR3 totals 13 residues. Germline V gene lookup returns CDR1 SGHTA and CDR2 FQGNSA. The V gene lost 6 bases and the J gene lost 4 bases, with 11 bases spanning the gap. CDR3 residues: CASRASLADTQYF. CDR3 nucleotides: TGTGCCAGCAGGGCTTCGTTAGCAGATACGCAGTATTTT.

This clone has a handful of counts. V gene TRBV18 combines with J gene TRBJ2-7, with a weak D call TRBD1 (5 bases). Per germline, CDR1 KGHSH and CDR2 LQKENI. The CDR3 loop spans 15 amino acids. The ends were cut back, 2 bases at V and 4 bases at J, with 15 bases in the middle. The CDR3 nucleotides are TGTGCCAGCTCACCATCGGCAGGGAAGACATACGAGCAGTACTTC. This gives the protein CASSPSAGKTYEQYF.

CDR3 sequence: CRDESGWLGAFF. The CDR3 bases are TGCAGAGATGAATCAGGGTGGTTAGGAGCTTTCTTT. V usage is TRBV29-1 and J usage is TRBJ1-1; TRBD1 is a possible D gene (5 bases). The CDR3 runs to 12 residues. Germline V gives CDR1 SQVTM, CDR2 ANQGSEA.

The chain carries TRBV7-9 and TRBJ2-1, with 7 positions matching TRBD2. CDR3 length: 16 amino acids. The V gene's germline CDR1 is SEHNR and CDR2 FQNEAQ (reference sequence). Germline trimming cut 4 bases from V and 2 bases from J; bases unmatched to any gene: 8. The CDR3 sequence is CASSSSRGVTYNEQFF. The DNA for the CDR3 is TGTGCCAGCAGCTCTTCCCGGGGGGTTACCTACAATGAGCAGTTCTTC. The variable domain in full, with the rest retrieved from reference TRBV7-9 and TRBJ2-1, is DTGVSQNPRHKITKRGQNVTFRCDPISEHNRLYWYRQTLGQGPEFLTYFQNEAQLEKSRLLSDRFSAERPKGSFSTLEIQRTEQGDSAMYLCASSSSRGVTYNEQFFGPGTRLTVL.

The rearrangement links TRBV9 to TRBJ2-3; D not certain. The CDR3 is 15 amino acids. Trimming stripped 4 bases from V and 4 bases from J, with 16 bases between. The germline CDR1 and CDR2 sequences are SGDLS and YYNGEE. In DNA, the CDR3 is TGTGCCAGCAGCCCGAACCCAGGACGGGCAGATACGCAGTATTTT. This sequence encodes CASSPNPGRADTQYF.

In regard to this clone: The same CDR3 also results from other DNA sequences found in this sample. The chain couples TRBV28 to TRBJ1-2; D is uncertain. The CDR3 runs to 12 residues. Germline CDR1 reads MDHEN; CDR2 reads SYDVKM. Between the trimmed V and J ends, which lost 3 bases and 4 bases, there was a span of 6 bases. CDR3 sequence (DNA): TGTGCCAGCAGTTTCCGTGGCTATGGCTACACCTTC. Translated: CASSFRGYGYTF.

This clone was observed at least ten times. Within the sample, other DNA sequences also encode this same CDR3. This chain connects TRBV14 to TRBJ2-7, with D possibly called TRBD1 or TRBD2 (5 bases each). V was pared by 0 bases and J by 0 bases, with 9 bases between. CDR3 length equals 15 residues. Germline CDR1 and CDR2: SGHDN and FVKESK. Here the CDR3 DNA reads TGTGCCAGCAGCCAAGATCCAGGGAGCTCCTACGAGCAGTACTTC. Encoded protein: CASSQDPGSSYEQYF.

This clone appeared a few times. This chain connects TRBV30 to TRBJ2-1, with TRBD2 identical over 9 bases. The germline V gene has CDR1 GTSNPN and CDR2 SVGIG (reference sequence). This CDR3 comprises 16 residues. V lost 0 bases, J lost 6 bases, and 9 bases stayed unmatched. The chain's CDR3 is CAWSVRASGVFNEQFF. The CDR3 coding sequence is TGTGCCTGGAGTGTACGGGCTAGCGGGGTGTTCAATGAGCAGTTCTTC.

The chain is built from TRBV7-2 and TRBJ2-3, with D unresolved. The CDR3 length is 13 residues. Germline-derived CDR1 and CDR2 are SGHTA and FQGNSA. V was clipped by 8 bases and J by 1 base, with 10 bases between them. CDR3 coding DNA: TGTGCCAGCCGCCCGAGTGGCACAGATACGCAGTATTTT. Translated, it gives CASRPSGTDTQYF.

The sample holds many counts of this clone. The chain uses TRBV7-9 and TRBJ2-2; D perhaps matches TRBD2 (5 bases). The CDR3 is 14 amino acids. CDR1 and CDR2 from the germline V gene are SEHNR and FQNEAQ (reference sequence). The V gene lost 1 base and the J gene lost 6 bases, with 9 bases spanning the gap. CDR3 bases: TGTGCCAGCAGCTTAGATGGAGGCGCCGGGGAGCTGTTTTTT. Protein sequence: CASSLDGGAGELFF.

This clone has only a few counts. The chain links TRBV4-2 to TRBJ2-1; 8 positions match TRBD2. From germline, CDR1 is LGHNA and CDR2 YNFKEQ. CDR3 length: 17 residues. The ends lost 1 base at V and 1 base at J; junction bases unmatched: 6. The CDR3 nucleotides read TGTGCCAGCAGCCAAGCGGGAGCGGGAGCGTCCTACAATGAGCAGTTCTTC. As protein: CASSQAGAGASYNEQFF.